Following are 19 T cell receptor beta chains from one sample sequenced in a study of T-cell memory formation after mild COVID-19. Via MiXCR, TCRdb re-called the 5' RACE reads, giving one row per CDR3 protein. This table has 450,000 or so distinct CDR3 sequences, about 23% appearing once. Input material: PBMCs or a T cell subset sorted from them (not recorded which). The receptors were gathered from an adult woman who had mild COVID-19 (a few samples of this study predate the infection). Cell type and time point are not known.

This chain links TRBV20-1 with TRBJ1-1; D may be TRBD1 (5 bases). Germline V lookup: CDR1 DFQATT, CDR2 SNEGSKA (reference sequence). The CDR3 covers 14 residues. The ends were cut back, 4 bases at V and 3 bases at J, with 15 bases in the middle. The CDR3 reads CSAISAGLYTEAFF. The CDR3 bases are TGCAGTGCTATTAGCGCGGGACTTTACACTGAAGCTTTCTTT.

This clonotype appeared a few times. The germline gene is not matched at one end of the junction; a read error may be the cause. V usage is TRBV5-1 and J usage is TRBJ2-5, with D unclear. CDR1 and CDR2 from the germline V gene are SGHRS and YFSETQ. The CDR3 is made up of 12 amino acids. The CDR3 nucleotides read TGCGCCAGCAGATTGGCCCAAGAGACCCAGTACTTC. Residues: CASRLAQETQYF.

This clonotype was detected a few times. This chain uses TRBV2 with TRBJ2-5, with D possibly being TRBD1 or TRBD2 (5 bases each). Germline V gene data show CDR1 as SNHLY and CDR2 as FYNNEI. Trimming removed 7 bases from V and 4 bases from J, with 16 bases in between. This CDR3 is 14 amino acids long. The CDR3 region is CASTFAGGGETQYF. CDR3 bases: TGTGCCAGCACCTTCGCCGGTGGGGGAGAGACCCAGTACTTC.

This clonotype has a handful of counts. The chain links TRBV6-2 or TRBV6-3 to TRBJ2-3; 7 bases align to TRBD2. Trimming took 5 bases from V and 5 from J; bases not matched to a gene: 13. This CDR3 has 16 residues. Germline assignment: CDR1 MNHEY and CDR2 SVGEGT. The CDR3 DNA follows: TGTGCCAGCAGTGCCCATGGGGGGAGGGCCAAAGATACGCAGTATTTT. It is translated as CASSAHGGRAKDTQYF.

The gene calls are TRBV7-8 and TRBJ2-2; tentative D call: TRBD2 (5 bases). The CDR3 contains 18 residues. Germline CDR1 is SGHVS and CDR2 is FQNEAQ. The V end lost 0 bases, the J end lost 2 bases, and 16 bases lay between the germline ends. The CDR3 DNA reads TGTGCCAGCAGCTTAGCGCCCCTCCCGGGGTTTAACACCGGGGAGCTGTTTTTT. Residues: CASSLAPLPGFNTGELFF.

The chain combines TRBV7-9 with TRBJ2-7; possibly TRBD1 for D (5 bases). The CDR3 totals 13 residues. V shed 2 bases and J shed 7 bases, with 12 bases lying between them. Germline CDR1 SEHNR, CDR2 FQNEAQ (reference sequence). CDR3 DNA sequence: TGTGCCAGCAGCTTATCTGGGGCTGGAGAGCAGTACTTC. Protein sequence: CASSLSGAGEQYF.

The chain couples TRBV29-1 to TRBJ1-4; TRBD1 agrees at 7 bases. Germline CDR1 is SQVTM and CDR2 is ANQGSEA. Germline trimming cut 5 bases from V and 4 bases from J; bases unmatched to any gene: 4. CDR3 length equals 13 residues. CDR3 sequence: CSVQTGLNEKLFF. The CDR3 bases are TGCAGCGTTCAGACAGGGCTTAATGAAAAACTGTTTTTT.

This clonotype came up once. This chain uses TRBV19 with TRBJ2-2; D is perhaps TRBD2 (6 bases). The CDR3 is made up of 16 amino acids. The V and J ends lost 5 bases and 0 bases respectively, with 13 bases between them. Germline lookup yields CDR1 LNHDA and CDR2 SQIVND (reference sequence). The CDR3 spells CASSGLAIANTGELFF. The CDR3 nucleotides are TGTGCCAGTAGTGGGCTAGCGATCGCGAACACCGGGGAGCTGTTTTTT.

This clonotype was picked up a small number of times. The chain's CDR3 is CASSLVRAWPGYSGANVLTF. CDR3 bases: TGTGCCAGCAGTTTAGTCAGGGCCTGGCCGGGGTACTCTGGGGCCAACGTCCTGACTTTC. V is TRBV12-3 or TRBV12-4 and J is TRBJ2-6; tentatively, D is TRBD1 or TRBD2 (5 bases each). The CDR3 totals 20 residues. V lost 1 base, J lost 0 bases, and 19 bases lay in between.

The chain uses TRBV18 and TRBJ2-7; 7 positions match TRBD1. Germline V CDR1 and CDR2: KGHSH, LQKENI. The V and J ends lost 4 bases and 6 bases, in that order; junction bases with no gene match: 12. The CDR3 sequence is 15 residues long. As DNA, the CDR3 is TGTGCCAGCTCACTTTCCGCGCGAGGGGGCGGCGAGCAGTACTTC. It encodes CASSLSARGGGEQYF.

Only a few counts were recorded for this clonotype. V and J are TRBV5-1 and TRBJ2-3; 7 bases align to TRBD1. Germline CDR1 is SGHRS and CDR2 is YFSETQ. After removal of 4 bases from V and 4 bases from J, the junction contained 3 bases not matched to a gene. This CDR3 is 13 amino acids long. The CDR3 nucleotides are TGCGCCAGCAGCGACAGGGTATCAGATACGCAGTATTTT. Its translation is CASSDRVSDTQYF.

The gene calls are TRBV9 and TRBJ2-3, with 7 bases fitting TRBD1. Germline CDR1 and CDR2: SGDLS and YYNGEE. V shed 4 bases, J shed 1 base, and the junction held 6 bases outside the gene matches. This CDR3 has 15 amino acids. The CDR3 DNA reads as TGTGCCAGCAGCCCCTGGGGGACAGGCACAGATACGCAGTATTTT. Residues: CASSPWGTGTDTQYF.

CDR3 in DNA: TGTGCCAGCAATCCGAGGGGACCCAACACTGAAGCTTTCTTT. It is translated as CASNPRGPNTEAFF. V and J are TRBV5-4 and TRBJ1-1, with D possibly TRBD1 on 5 matching bases. There are 14 residues in the CDR3. Germline V lookup: CDR1 SGHNT, CDR2 YYREEE (reference sequence). Deletions cut 6 bases from V and 2 bases from J, with 14 bases between.

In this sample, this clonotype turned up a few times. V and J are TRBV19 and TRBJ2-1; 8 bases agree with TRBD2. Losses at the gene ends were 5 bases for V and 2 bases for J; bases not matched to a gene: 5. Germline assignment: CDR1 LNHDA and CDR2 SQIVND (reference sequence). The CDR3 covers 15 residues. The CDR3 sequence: CASSREGVAYNEQFF. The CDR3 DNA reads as TGTGCCAGTAGTCGGGAGGGAGTAGCCTACAATGAGCAGTTCTTC.

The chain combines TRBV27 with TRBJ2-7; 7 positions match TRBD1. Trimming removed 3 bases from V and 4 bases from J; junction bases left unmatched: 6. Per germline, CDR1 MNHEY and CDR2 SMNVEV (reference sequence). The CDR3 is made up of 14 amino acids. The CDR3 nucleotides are TGTGCCAGCAGTTTCACAGGGGCCGTATACGAGCAGTACTTC. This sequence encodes CASSFTGAVYEQYF.

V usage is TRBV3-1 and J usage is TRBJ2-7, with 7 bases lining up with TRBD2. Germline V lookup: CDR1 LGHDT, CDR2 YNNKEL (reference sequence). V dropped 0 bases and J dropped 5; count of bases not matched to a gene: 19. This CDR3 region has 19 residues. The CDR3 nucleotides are TGTGCCAGCAGCCAAGATATCCTTAGTGGCGGGGACTATGGGAACGAGCAGTACTTC. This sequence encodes CASSQDILSGGDYGNEQYF.

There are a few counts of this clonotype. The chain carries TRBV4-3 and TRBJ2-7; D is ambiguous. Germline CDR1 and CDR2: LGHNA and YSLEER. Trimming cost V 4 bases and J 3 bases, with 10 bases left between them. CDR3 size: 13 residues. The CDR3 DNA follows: TGCGCCAGCAGCCGAGACACCCGCTACGAGCAGTACTTC. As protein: CASSRDTRYEQYF.

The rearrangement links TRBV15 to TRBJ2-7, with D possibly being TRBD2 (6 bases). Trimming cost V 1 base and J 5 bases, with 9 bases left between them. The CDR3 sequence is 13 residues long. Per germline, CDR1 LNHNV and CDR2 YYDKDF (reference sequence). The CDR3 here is CATSRGRDHEQYF. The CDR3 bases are TGTGCCACCAGCAGAGGGAGGGACCACGAGCAGTACTTC.

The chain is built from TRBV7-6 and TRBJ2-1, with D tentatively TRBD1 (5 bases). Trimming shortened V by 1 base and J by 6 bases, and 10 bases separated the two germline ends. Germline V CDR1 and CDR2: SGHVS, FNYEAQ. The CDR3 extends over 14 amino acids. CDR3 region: CASSLEARVNEQFF. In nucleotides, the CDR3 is TGTGCCAGCAGCTTAGAGGCCAGGGTCAATGAGCAGTTCTTC.